The clone carrying this TCR beta chain was seen many times. Its antigen is not known. The entry originates in a study of identical twins. Findings and limits, study-wide: Memory repertoires lacked the insertion deficit that abundant cord blood beta clonotypes showed.

TCRdb processed the 5' RACE reads anew with MiXCR; each CDR3 protein has one entry. The data show approximately 240,000 distinct CDR3 sequences, more than 12% seen once. The CDR3 runs 14 residues. Trimming at V came to 4 bases and at J to 9 bases, leaving 8 bases not matched to a gene. The sequencing sample was made of memory (CD45RO+) T cells sorted from blood. This chain joins TRBV12-3 or TRBV12-4 and TRBJ1-5; TRBD1 aligns across 8 bases. The sequence derives from a woman between 18 and 29 years old in good health. The CDR3 here is CASSSTGAPVPQHF. CDR3 coding DNA: TGTGCCAGCAGTTCGACAGGGGCACCCGTGCCCCAGCATTTT.